The 4 T cell receptor beta chains listed next were all sequenced from one sample in a study of T cells in Graves' hyperthyroidism and ophthalmopathy. There were TCR beta CDR3 regions amplified from RNA transcripts. A set of HTBI primers served as the primers for a first-round RT-PCR of the TCR CDR3. TCRdb re-called the multiplex PCR reads through MiXCR, storing one row per CDR3 protein. The table shows 700,000 or so distinct CDR3 sequences, with about 16% occurring only once. The specimen was blood. The receptors were sampled from a young man with Graves' hyperthyroidism.

This clonotype was observed once. V is TRBV10-3 and J is TRBJ2-6; D is tentatively TRBD1 or TRBD2 (5 bases each). The V end was cut by 6 bases, the J end by 0 bases, with 12 bases between. In germline, CDR1 is ENHRY, CDR2 SYGVKD. The CDR3 covers 16 residues. CDR3 in amino acids: CAIRRDVSSGANVLTF. The DNA for the CDR3 is TGTGCCATCAGGAGGGACGTAAGCTCTGGGGCCAACGTCCTGACTTTC.

This clonotype was picked up a small number of times. This chain uses TRBV9 with TRBJ1-1, with D tentatively TRBD1 (5 bases). CDR3 length equals 13 residues. The germline V gene encodes CDR1 SGDLS and CDR2 YYNGEE. V dropped 2 bases and J dropped 5 bases, with 10 bases sitting between them. CDR3 sequence reads: CASSVGQRTEAFF. The CDR3 DNA is TGTGCCAGCAGCGTTGGACAAAGGACTGAAGCTTTCTTT.

This clonotype was recorded many times. The genes are TRBV29-1 and TRBJ2-3, with D tentatively TRBD1 (6 bases). V dropped 2 bases and J dropped 2 bases, with 14 bases sitting between them. CDR3 length equals 15 residues. Germline V lookup: CDR1 SQVTM, CDR2 ANQGSEA. The CDR3 sequence: CSVEWGPLSTDTQYF. The DNA of the CDR3 is TGCAGCGTTGAATGGGGGCCCCTTTCCACAGATACGCAGTATTTT.

This clonotype was recorded many times. The rearrangement uses TRBV19 and TRBJ2-2, with D possibly matching TRBD1 (6 bases). This CDR3 has 16 residues. The V gene's germline CDR1 is LNHDA and CDR2 SQIVND (reference sequence). V was pared by 5 bases and J by 3 bases, with 16 bases between. CDR3 DNA sequence: TGTGCCAGTAGTTCTTACAGGGAAAGGTACACCGGGGAGCTGTTTTTT. It specifies CASSSYRERYTGELFF.